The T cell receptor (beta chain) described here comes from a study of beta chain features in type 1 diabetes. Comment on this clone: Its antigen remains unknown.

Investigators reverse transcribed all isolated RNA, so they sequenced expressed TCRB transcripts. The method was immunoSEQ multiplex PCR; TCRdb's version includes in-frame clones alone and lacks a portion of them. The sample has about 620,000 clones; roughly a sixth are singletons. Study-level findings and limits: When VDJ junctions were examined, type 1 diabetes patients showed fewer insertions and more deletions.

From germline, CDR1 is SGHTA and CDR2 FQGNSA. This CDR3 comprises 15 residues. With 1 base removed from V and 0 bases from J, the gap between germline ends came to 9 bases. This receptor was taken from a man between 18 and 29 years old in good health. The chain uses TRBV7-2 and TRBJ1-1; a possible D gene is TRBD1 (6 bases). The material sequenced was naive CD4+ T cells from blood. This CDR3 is CASSLEGGMNTEAFF. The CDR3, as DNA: TGTGCCAGCAGCTTAGAAGGGGGAATGAACACTGAAGCTTTCTTT.